The rows below give T cell receptor beta chains drawn from one sample of a study of spatial heterogeneity in lung cancer. TCRdb re-analysed the 5' RACE reads in MiXCR, keeping a single row per CDR3 protein. The data hold 2,500 to 3,000 distinct CDR3 sequences, with 5.5% to 8.5% observed a single time. Sequenced here: lung tumor tissue, sampled at surgery. Every receptor here comes from a female donor with early-stage non-small cell lung cancer. Both conserved end residues are part of each CDR3. Fields, in order: CDR3 length, clone size, V gene, D gene, J gene, CDR3 DNA, CDR3 protein. The D gene is left open where the match is weak. Clone size is stated in some rows and not others, as once, few, many or a class when expanded.

13	medium-sized	TRBV12-5	NA	TRBJ1-5	TGTGCTAGTGGTTTGTTCGGGGGGCAGCCCCAGCATTTT	CASGLFGGQPQHF
17	many	TRBV7-3	NA	TRBJ2-6	TGTGCCAGCACCCGCCTAATTGGCCCCTCTGGGGCCAACGTCCTGACTTTC	CASTRLIGPSGANVLTF
14	medium-sized	TRBV5-1	NA	TRBJ2-2	TGCGCCAGCAGCTTGGCCCGGGAAGGCGGGGAGCTGTTTTTT	CASSLAREGGELFF
17	many	TRBV11-2	TRBD2	TRBJ2-3	TGTGCCAGCAGCTTAGAACCGGGACTACCTCTCACAGATACGCAGTATTTT	CASSLEPGLPLTDTQYF
13	medium-sized	TRBV10-3	NA	TRBJ2-3	TGTGCCATCACGGGACGTAGCACAGATACGCAGTATTTT	CAITGRSTDTQYF
15	few	TRBV4-3	TRBD2	TRBJ2-1	TGCGCCAGCAGCCAAGCGGGGGGGCCTTGGGATGAGCAGTTCTTC	CASSQAGGPWDEQFF
19	medium-sized	TRBV12-3/TRBV12-4	TRBD1	TRBJ1-5	TGTGCCAGCAGTTTGAACCGGGACAGGGGATTGCAGTGGGATCAGCCCCAGCATTTT	CASSLNRDRGLQWDQPQHF
13	medium-sized	TRBV6-7	TRBD1	TRBJ1-5	TGTGCCATCCCGGGACAGAGCAATCAGCCCCAGCATTTT	CAIPGQSNQPQHF
15	NA	TRBV3-1	NA	TRBJ2-4	TGTGCCAGCAGGCCGGGACACCCAGCCAAAAACATTCAGTACTTC	CASRPGHPAKNIQYF
13	medium-sized	TRBV7-2	NA	TRBJ1-1	TGTGCCAGCAGCTTATACCGGTACACTGAAGCTTTCTTT	CASSLYRYTEAFF
13	many	TRBV29-1	TRBD2	TRBJ2-7	TGCAGCGTTGGGACTAGCGGGGAAGGTGAGCAGTACTTC	CSVGTSGEGEQYF
16	medium-sized	TRBV11-1	TRBD2	TRBJ2-3	TGTGCCAGCAGCCTGAGGACTAGCGGCCGCACAGATACGCAGTATTTT	CASSLRTSGRTDTQYF
13	many	TRBV6-2/TRBV6-3	NA	TRBJ2-1	TGTGCCAGCAGTCCGGGACTTTACAATGAGCAGTTCTTC	CASSPGLYNEQFF
18	medium-sized	TRBV6-5	NA	TRBJ1-2	TGTGCCAGCAGTTACTCGCCCCCGACACTCCAGCCCTCACATGGCTACACCTTC	CASSYSPPTLQPSHGYTF
14	medium-sized	TRBV28	NA	TRBJ2-1	TGTGCCAGCAGTTGGGGGGCCGACTACAATGAGCAGTTCTTC	CASSWGADYNEQFF
14	NA	TRBV5-1	NA	TRBJ2-5	TGCGCCAGCAGCGGTGGCCGGAACCAAGAGACCCAGTACTTC	CASSGGRNQETQYF
14	once	TRBV2	NA	TRBJ2-3	TGTGCCAGCGGGGGGACGAGGGACACAGATACGCAGTATTTT	CASGGTRDTDTQYF